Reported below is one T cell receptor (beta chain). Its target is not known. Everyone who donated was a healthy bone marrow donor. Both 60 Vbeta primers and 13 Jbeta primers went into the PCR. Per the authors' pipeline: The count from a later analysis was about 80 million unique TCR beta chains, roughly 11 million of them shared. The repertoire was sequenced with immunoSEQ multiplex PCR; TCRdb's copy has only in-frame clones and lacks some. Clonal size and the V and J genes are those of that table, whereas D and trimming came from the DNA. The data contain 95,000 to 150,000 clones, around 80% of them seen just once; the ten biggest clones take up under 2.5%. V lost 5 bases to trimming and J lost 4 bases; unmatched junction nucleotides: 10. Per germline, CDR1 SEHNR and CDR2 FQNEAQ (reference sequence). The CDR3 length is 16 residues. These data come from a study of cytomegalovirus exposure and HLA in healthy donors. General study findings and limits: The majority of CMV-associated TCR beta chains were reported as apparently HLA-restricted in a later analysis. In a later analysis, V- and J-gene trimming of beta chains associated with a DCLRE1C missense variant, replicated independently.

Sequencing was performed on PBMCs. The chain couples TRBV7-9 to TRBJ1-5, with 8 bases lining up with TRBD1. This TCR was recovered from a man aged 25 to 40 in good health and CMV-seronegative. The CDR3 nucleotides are TGTGCCAGCAGCACAGGGGGGGGACAGGCTAATCAGCCCCAGCATTTT. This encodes CASSTGGGQANQPQHF.